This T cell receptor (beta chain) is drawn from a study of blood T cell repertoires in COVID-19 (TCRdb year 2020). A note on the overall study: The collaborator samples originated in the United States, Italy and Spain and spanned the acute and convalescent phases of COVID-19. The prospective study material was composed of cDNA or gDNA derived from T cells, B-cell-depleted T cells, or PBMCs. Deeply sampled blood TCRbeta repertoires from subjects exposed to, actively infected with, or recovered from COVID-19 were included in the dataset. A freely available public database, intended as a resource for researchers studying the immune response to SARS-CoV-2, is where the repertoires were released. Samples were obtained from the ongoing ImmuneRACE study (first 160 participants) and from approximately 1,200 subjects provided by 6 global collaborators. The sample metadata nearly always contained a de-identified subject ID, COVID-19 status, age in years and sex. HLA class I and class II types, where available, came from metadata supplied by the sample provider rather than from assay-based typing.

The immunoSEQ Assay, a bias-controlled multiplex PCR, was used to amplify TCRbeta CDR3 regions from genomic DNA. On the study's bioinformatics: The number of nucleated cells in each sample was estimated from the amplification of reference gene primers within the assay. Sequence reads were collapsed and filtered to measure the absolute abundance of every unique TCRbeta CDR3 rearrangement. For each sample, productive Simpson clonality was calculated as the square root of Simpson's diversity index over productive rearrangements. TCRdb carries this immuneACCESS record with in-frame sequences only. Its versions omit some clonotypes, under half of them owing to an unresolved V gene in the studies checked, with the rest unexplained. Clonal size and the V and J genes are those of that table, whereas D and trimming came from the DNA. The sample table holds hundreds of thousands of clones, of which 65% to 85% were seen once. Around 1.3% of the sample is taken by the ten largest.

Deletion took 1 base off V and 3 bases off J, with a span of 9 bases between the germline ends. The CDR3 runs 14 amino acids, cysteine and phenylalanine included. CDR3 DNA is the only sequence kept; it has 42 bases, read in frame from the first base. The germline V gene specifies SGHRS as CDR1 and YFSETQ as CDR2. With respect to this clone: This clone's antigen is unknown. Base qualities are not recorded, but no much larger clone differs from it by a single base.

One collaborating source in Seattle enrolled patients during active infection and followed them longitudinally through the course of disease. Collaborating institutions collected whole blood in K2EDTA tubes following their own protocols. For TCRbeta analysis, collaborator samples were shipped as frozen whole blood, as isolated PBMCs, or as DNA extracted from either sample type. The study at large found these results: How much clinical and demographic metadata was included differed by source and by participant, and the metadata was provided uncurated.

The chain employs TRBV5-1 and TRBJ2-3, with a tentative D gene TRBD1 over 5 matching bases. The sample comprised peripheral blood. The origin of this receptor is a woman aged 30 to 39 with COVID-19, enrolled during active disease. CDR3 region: CASSLRGFTDTQYF. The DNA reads TGCGCCAGCAGCTTGAGGGGCTTTACAGATACGCAGTATTTT.